A selection of T cell receptor beta chains follows, all from one sample in a study of metastatic and nonmetastatic thyroid tumors. Through MiXCR, TCRdb re-clonotyped the PCR reads. The sample comprises about 14,000 clones, roughly 29% of which are singletons, and about a fifth rests with the top ten. Sequenced sample: tumor tissue. The receptors were sampled from a female donor with papillary thyroid cancer or a benign thyroid nodule (not recorded which). Some clones in this sample may be carry-over from other donors' samples. Both conserved end residues are part of each CDR3. Each record gives: clone size, V gene, D gene, J gene, CDR3 DNA, CDR3 protein. A D gene is named only where the DNA matches it firmly. Size is stated for part of the rows, as once, few or many counts, or as a class when the clone is expanded.

>medium-sized|TRBV7-9|.|TRBJ2-6
TGTGCCAGCAGCTTAATCTTGGGGGCTGGGGCCAACGTCCTGACTTTC
CASSLILGAGANVLTF
>.|TRBV20-1|.|TRBJ1-5
TGCAGTGCTAGGCCTACCCGGGATCAGCCCCAGCATTTT
CSARPTRDQPQHF
>many|TRBV12-3/TRBV12-4|.|TRBJ1-1
TGTGCCAGCAGCCCCAGTACAGGCTACACTGAAGCTTTCTTT
CASSPSTGYTEAFF
>.|TRBV7-2|TRBD1|TRBJ2-1
TGTGCCAGCAGCCGAGGACAGGTCGGTGAGCAGTTCTTC
CASSRGQVGEQFF
>few|TRBV28|.|TRBJ1-5
TGTGCCAGCAGAGTTGGGAAGGTAAACAATCAGCCCCAGCATTTT
CASRVGKVNNQPQHF
>many|TRBV10-2|.|TRBJ1-6
TGCGCCAGCACGGACAGAAATTCACCCCTCCACTTT
CASTDRNSPLHF
>.|TRBV9|.|TRBJ2-7
TGTGCCAGCAGCGAAGACAAGTCCTACGAGCAGTACTTC
CASSEDKSYEQYF
>many|TRBV29-1|.|TRBJ2-5
TGCAGCGTTGAAAGAGGTTCTGGGACCCAGTACTTC
CSVERGSGTQYF
>once|TRBV20-1|.|TRBJ2-7
TGCAGTGCTACCCCCACAAGTGACGAGCAGTACTTC
CSATPTSDEQYF
>large|TRBV11-1|TRBD1|TRBJ1-1
TGTGCCAGCAGCTTGGGGGACAGGGGGACTGAAGCTTTCTTT
CASSLGDRGTEAFF
>medium-sized|TRBV27|.|TRBJ2-7
TGTGCCAGCAGTCTCACCCACGCCGGGAGAGGGTCCGAGCAGTACTTC
CASSLTHAGRGSEQYF
>.|TRBV2|.|TRBJ2-3
TGTGCCAGCAGTGTCGGCTCCAACACAGATACGCAGTATTTT
CASSVGSNTDTQYF
>many|TRBV5-6|.|TRBJ2-7
TGTGCCAGCAGCTCACAACTACAGGGCCAAGGGTCCTACGAGCAGTACTTC
CASSSQLQGQGSYEQYF
>medium-sized|TRBV6-2/TRBV6-3|TRBD2|TRBJ2-2
TGTGCCAGCAGTACTAGCGGGGGGGACACCGGGGAGCTGTTTTTT
CASSTSGGDTGELFF
>.|TRBV11-2|TRBD2|TRBJ2-3
TGTGCCAGCAGCTTACGGGAGGGAGGTGCAGATACGCAGTATTTT
CASSLREGGADTQYF
>.|TRBV6-1|.|TRBJ2-1
TGTGCCAGCAGTGAAGGAACTAATGAGCAGTTCTTC
CASSEGTNEQFF
>.|TRBV20-1|TRBD2|TRBJ2-7
TGCAGTGCTAGGGGGACTAGAGAAACCTACGAGCAGTACTTC
CSARGTRETYEQYF
>.|TRBV28|.|TRBJ1-1
TGTGCCAGCAGTTTGGCCCTCCAGGGCCCGCCTTGGAGCACTGAAGCTTTCTTT
CASSLALQGPPWSTEAFF
>.|TRBV5-6|.|TRBJ2-7
TGTGCCAGCAGCTTGTTTGGGGCTGCCGAGCAGTACTTC
CASSLFGAAEQYF
>.|TRBV5-6|.|TRBJ2-7
TGTGCCAGCAGTTCCGGGCCTCAGGCCTACGAGCAGTACTTC
CASSSGPQAYEQYF
>few|TRBV12-3/TRBV12-4|.|TRBJ1-5
TGTGCCAGTTCCGGGGGTCTAATCAATCAGCCCCAGCATTTT
CASSGGLINQPQHF
>.|TRBV18|.|TRBJ2-5
TGTGCCAGCTCACCGGACAGTCAAGAGACCCAGTACTTC
CASSPDSQETQYF
>few|TRBV27|TRBD1|TRBJ2-7
TGTGCCAGCAGGGATCTTCGGACAGGGGGCGACGAGCAGTACTTC
CASRDLRTGGDEQYF
>.|TRBV7-2|.|TRBJ1-5
TGTGCCAGCAGCACACAGGTACACCAGCCCCAGCATTTT
CASSTQVHQPQHF
>medium-sized|TRBV6-1|.|TRBJ1-2
TGTGCCAGCAGTGAAATCGGCGGGGGCTACACCTTC
CASSEIGGGYTF
>.|TRBV5-1|TRBD2|TRBJ2-3
TGCGCCAGCAGCGGAGCGGGGGGGCCGACAGATACGCAGTATTTT
CASSGAGGPTDTQYF
>few|TRBV6-1|.|TRBJ2-2
TGTGCCAGCAGTGAAGGGGCAGTAACCACCGGGGAGCTGTTTTTT
CASSEGAVTTGELFF
>many|TRBV20-1|.|TRBJ2-5
TGCAGTGCTAGAGCAGGCGGAGGGAAAGAGACCCAGTACTTC
CSARAGGGKETQYF
>few|TRBV6-1|TRBD2|TRBJ2-7
TGTGCCACCCAGGGACTAGCGGGCCCCTGGGAGCAGTACTTC
CATQGLAGPWEQYF
>many|TRBV4-3|.|TRBJ2-7
TGCGCCAGCAGCCAAGAAGGAAGTAACGGACACTACGAGCAGTACTTC
CASSQEGSNGHYEQYF
>many|TRBV18|TRBD2|TRBJ2-7
TGTGCCAGCTCACCCAACGCCGCTAGCGGGTACGAGCAGTACTTC
CASSPNAASGYEQYF
>.|TRBV6-1|.|TRBJ1-2
TGTGCCAGCAGTGAGGGGGGCACGGGTGATGGCTACACCTTC
CASSEGGTGDGYTF